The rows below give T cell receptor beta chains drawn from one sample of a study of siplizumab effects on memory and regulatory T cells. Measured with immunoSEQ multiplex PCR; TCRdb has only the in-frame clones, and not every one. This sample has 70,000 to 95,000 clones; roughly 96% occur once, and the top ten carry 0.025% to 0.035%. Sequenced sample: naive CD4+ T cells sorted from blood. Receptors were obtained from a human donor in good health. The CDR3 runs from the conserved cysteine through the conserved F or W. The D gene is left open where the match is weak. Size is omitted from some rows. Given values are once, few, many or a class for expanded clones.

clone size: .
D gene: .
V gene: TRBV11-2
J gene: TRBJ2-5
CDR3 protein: CASSLGLQETQYF
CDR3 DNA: TGTGCCAGCAGCTTAGGATTGCAAGAGACCCAGTACTTC

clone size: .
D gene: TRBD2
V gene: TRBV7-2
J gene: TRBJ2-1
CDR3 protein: CASSLVVTSGKYNEQFF
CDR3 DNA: TGTGCCAGCAGCTTAGTAGTGACTAGCGGGAAGTACAATGAGCAGTTCTTC

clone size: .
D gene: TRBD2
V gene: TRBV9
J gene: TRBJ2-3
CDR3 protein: CASSVTLAGSADTQYF
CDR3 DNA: TGTGCCAGCAGCGTGACTCTAGCGGGGTCTGCAGATACGCAGTATTTT

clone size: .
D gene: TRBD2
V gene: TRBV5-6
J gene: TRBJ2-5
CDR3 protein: CASSLTAGLGTQYF
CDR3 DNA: TGTGCCAGCAGCTTGACAGCTGGACTAGGGACCCAGTACTTC

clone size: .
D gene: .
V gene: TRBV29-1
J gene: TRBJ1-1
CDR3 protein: CSVEDPPLNTEAFF
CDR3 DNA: TGCAGCGTTGAAGATCCACCCTTGAACACTGAAGCTTTCTTT

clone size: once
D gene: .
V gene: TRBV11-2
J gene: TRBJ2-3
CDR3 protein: CASSLKGMRGTDTQYF
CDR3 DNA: TGTGCCAGCAGCTTAAAGGGGATGAGGGGCACAGATACGCAGTATTTT

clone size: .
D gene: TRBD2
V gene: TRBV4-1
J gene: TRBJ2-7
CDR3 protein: CASSQAAGGPYEQYF
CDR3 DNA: TGCGCCAGCAGCCAAGCAGCGGGGGGACCCTACGAGCAGTACTTC

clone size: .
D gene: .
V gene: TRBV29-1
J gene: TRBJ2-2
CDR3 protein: CSVRFLNTGELFF
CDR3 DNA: TGCAGCGTTAGATTCCTAAACACCGGGGAGCTGTTTTTT

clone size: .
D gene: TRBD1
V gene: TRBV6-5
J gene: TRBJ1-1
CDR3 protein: CASNRQGSNTEAFF
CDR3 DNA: TGTGCCAGTAACCGACAGGGATCGAACACTGAAGCTTTCTTT

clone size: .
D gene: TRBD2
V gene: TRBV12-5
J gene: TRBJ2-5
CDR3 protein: CASGLVPGTSGGPGETQYF
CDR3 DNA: TGTGCTAGTGGTTTGGTACCAGGGACTAGCGGGGGTCCGGGGGAGACCCAGTACTTC

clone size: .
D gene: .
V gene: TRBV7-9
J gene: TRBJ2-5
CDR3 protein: CASSYGQNQETQYF
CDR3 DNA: TGTGCCAGCAGCTACGGACAGAACCAAGAGACCCAGTACTTC

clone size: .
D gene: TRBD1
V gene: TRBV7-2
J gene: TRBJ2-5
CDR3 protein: CASSSRQGLQETQYF
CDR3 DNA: TGTGCCAGCAGCTCAAGACAGGGTCTGCAAGAGACCCAGTACTTC

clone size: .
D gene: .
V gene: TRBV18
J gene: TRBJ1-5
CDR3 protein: CASSPQGSNQPQHF
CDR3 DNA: TGTGCCAGCTCACCACAGGGTAGCAATCAGCCCCAGCATTTT

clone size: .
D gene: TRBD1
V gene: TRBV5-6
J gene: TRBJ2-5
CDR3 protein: CASSMRTGGAGETQYF
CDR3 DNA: TGTGCCAGCAGCATGAGGACAGGGGGCGCGGGGGAGACCCAGTACTTC

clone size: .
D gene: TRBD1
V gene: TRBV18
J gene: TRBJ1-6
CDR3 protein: CASSPTGGNSPLHF
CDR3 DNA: TGTGCCAGCTCACCGACAGGGGGAAATTCACCCCTCCACTTT

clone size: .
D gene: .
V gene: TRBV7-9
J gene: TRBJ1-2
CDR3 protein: CASSFPDRPVGYTF
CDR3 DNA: TGTGCCAGCAGCTTCCCTGACAGGCCGGTTGGCTACACCTTC

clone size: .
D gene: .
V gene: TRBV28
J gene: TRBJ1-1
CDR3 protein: CASRLGYGLPNTEAFF
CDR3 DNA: TGTGCCAGCAGGTTAGGGTATGGACTCCCGAACACTGAAGCTTTCTTT